This section outlines one T cell receptor (beta chain) sequence together with its context. Its antigen remains unidentified. Per-base qualities were not stored, and no clone one base away is much larger. The CDR3 goes from the cysteine to the phenylalanine over 17 residues. The only DNA kept is the CDR3, 51 bases in frame from the first base. After removal of 7 bases from V and 0 bases from J, the junction retains 7 bases not matched to a gene. CDR1 and CDR2 are read off the germline V gene as ENHRY and SYGVKD. The cohort comprised under 700 healthy bone marrow donors. At the time of sampling, every cohort member was nominally healthy, though immune exposures that went unrecorded were likely present. The donor tested CMV seronegative, placing the donor among the roughly 400 seronegative members of the cohort. Every donor gave a peripheral blood sample, and the peripheral blood mononuclear cells from that sample were used for TCR beta sequencing. The Qiagen DNeasy Blood Extraction Kit was used to extract genomic DNA from the blood cell samples.

The library was produced with the immunoSEQ multiplex PCR assay. A mixture of 60 forward primers for TCR Vbeta segments and 13 reverse primers for TCR Jbeta segments was used in the multiplex PCR. The CDR3 region of rearranged TCR beta genes was amplified from genomic DNA by a multiplex PCR assay. On the Illumina HiSeq System, the amplified TCR beta libraries were sequenced as 87-base-pair reads. On the study's bioinformatics: In a later analysis, tens of millions of unique TCR beta chains were counted across the roughly 610 repertoires, and some 10 million of these chains were shared by at least two donors. Raw reads were error-corrected and collapsed into unique sequences with a nearest-neighbor algorithm that merged closely related sequences to remove PCR and sequencing errors. To assign V, D and J gene segments, CDR3 sequences were aligned to IMGT reference sequences. Each retained sequence needed at least a six-nucleotide match to both a V gene segment and a J gene segment. Rearrangements were called productive when the CDR3 lacked stop codons and stayed in frame with V and J; all others were non-productive. Following IMGT convention, CDR3 was defined as the stretch from the second conserved V-encoded cysteine up to the conserved J-encoded phenylalanine. The earlier analysis of 500 to 750 of the donors excluded any sequence lacking an unambiguous match to a single V gene segment. In an earlier analysis of approximately 500 of the donors, a V segment was called functional when productive rearrangements were above 56.7%, and segregating when the standard deviation between donors exceeded 5%. To diagnose cytomegalovirus status from the catalog of TCR beta chain sequences, a statistical classification framework was built. In a later analysis, TCR nucleotide sequences were compared against IMGT/GENE-DB human TR gene sequences so that V and J genes could be assigned. The TCRdist pipeline was used in a later analysis to assign CDR3 sequences and most-parsimonious VDJ recombination scenarios. In a later analysis, each TCR beta chain was defined by its CDR3 amino acid sequence together with its V-gene family, and reads lacking a unique V-gene family were excluded. To address suspected cross-contamination and a sequencing artifact, a later analysis removed several hundred highly shared, low-generation-probability nucleotide sequences. In a later analysis, a clonal expansion index for each public chain was calculated from normalized within-repertoire ranks of inferred template counts. A later analysis computed generation probabilities with a VDJ recombination model fitted to out-of-frame rearrangements, and checked the results against IGoR. Hypergeometric tests were used in a later analysis to score TCR-TCR, TCR-HLA and TCR-CMV co-occurrence, with a repertoire-size bias correction applied to the TCR pairs. In a later analysis, false discovery rates were estimated by permuting HLA or CMV assignments 20 times. A later analysis grouped co-occurring TCRs with DBSCAN, adding TCRdist sequence similarity when clustering within HLA-allele-positive subsets. For co-occurrence clustering, repertoires with fewer than 30,000 or more than 120,000 public chains were excluded, along with about five repertoires with anomalous nucleotide sharing. The clones in this table, taken by TCRdb from immuneACCESS, are in-frame only. Not every clone is retained; where verified, under half of the shortfall comes from an unresolved V gene, and the cause of the rest is unknown. The V and J calls and the clone size are those of that table, but D and trimming were determined from the DNA. This sample comprises over 200,000 clones, roughly four fifths of them detected only once. Together, the top ten hold approximately 0.5% of the sample.

The data are from a study of cytomegalovirus exposure and HLA in healthy donors (dated by TCRdb to about 2017). Background on the whole study: According to an earlier analysis of around 600 of the donors, about 190 million T cells yielded some 120 million unique TCR beta sequences and 276 Gb of sequence data. Of the 300 to 450 genotyped donors, 80% to 90% were placed in the genetic ancestry cluster associated with self-reported Caucasian donors. The study aimed to test whether signatures of past pathogen exposure could be identified by cataloging public T cell receptors. A later analysis re-analyzed previously published TCR beta repertoires from several hundred donors and added high-resolution HLA genotyping to study TCR occurrence patterns. In the later analysis, no new phenotypic data were used to find candidate immune exposures; instead, reliance was placed on TCR beta sequences and their occurrence across donors. Class I and class II HLA loci were covered by the typing at four-digit resolution. In an earlier analysis of 587 of the donors, high-throughput TCR beta sequencing was used to judge whether each TCR beta V gene segment behaved as functional or pseudogenic. Every discovery cohort repertoire had been produced on one sequencing platform. Across some 400 genotyped donors of the cohort, an average of about 240,000 unique TCR beta nucleotide sequences per donor were sequenced, and approximately 17% of those sequences were non-productive. Donor age, sex, ethnicity and CMV serostatus were collected together with the repertoire data. Approximately 300 gigabases of sequencing data and around 90 million unique TCR sequences made up an early release that covered over 550 HLA-typed donors. To predict cytomegalovirus infection status, the study combined high-throughput TCR immunosequencing, statistical association of individual TCRs with disease status, and machine learning. Along with the approximately 700-subject first cohort, a separate validation cohort of over a hundred different subjects was used. Using immunosequencing, the study profiled T cell repertoires from 500 to 800 subjects and related those repertoires to cytomegalovirus serostatus. A later genetic analysis took genome-wide SNP genotypes for about 60% of the roughly 670 donors and used that subset as a discovery cohort. Because of strong linkage in the cohort, roughly five DR-DQ haplotypes were treated as single units for association and clustering. The number of donors typed differed by locus, with about 629-630 for A, B, C, DRB1 and DQB1, more than 500 for DQA1, 600 to 610 for DPA1, and under 490 for DPB1. Summary of the overall study and its limitations: Because HLA typing was missing for some donors at each locus, association tests included only the typed subset. In an earlier analysis of fewer than 750 of the donors, most TCR beta V segments were observed in productive rearrangements about 90% or about 30% of the time, broadly matching IMGT annotations. Strong co-occurrence of HLA alleles, especially DR and DQ, made assigning TCR associations to individual alleles difficult. A further reported finding was that TCR beta sequences accurately predicted the HLA-A and HLA-B alleles for most subjects in the first cohort. The presence/absence analyses assumed that sequencing depth was roughly uniform across donors, and that assumption may not be true. In a later analysis, over 15,000 TCR beta sequences were associated with specific HLA alleles at a false discovery rate of 0.05. The study listed 150 to 200 TCR beta chains as associated with cytomegalovirus. A later genetic analysis reported fewer N-insertions in productive TCRs among donors in an Asian-associated ancestry cluster than the approximately 700-donor mean. It was suggested by the authors that the approach could potentially be generalized to other disease states and immunological phenotypes. A later analysis reported that several top co-occurrence clusters appeared linked to parvovirus B19, influenza, CMV and Epstein-Barr virus. The classifier was reported to diagnose cytomegalovirus status with high specificity and sensitivity in both the original and validation cohorts. According to a later analysis, TCR association rates differed among HLA loci, with DRB1 alleles showing the most associated TCRs and HLA-C alleles showing the fewest. Linkage disequilibrium might explain the correlated functional status among segregating V segments, but an unknown experimental factor could not be ruled out. While some public TCRs were present in many individuals, most TCR sequences turned up only very rarely across donors. Fewer than 20 rarely observed V segments, including chromosome 9 orphons, were excluded from the earlier analysis of several hundred of the donors because counts were too low. In a later analysis, HLA-associated TCR beta chains were found to be more clonally expanded and to have lower generation probabilities than equally common non-associated chains. A few of the identified cytomegalovirus-associated TCR beta chains were confirmed in vitro to be specific for cytomegalovirus antigens. In a later genetic analysis, a missense DCLRE1C variant was associated with V-gene and J-gene trimming of TCR beta chains, and the association was replicated in an independent cohort. In this cohort, only TCR beta chains were sequenced, and detectable features were limited by the absence of alpha or paired-chain data. The only immune exposure information available for the cohort was CMV serostatus. Some IMGT-functional V segments, including TRBV6-2 and TRBV6-3, could not be distinguished by the 87-base-pair reads and were therefore excluded. A cluster of highly shared sequence variants was judged likely to be a technical artifact of the sequencing pipeline. Most CMV-associated TCR beta chains appeared to be HLA-restricted in a later analysis, and the HLA associations seemed to be driven largely by CMV exposure.

In this chain, TRBV10-3 is recombined with TRBJ2-6, and 9 junction bases match TRBD1. This receptor was identified in a woman aged 40-49 years in good health and CMV-seronegative. Sequencing was done on a sample of PBMCs. Read as DNA, the sequence is TGTGCCATCACCGGGACAGGGCCGATCTCTGGGGCCAACGTCCTGACTTTC. Translated, it gives CAITGTGPISGANVLTF.